This is a list of T cell receptor beta chains from one sample in a study of OX40 agonist ivuxolimab in advanced cancers. This table comes from immunoSEQ multiplex PCR, and its TCRdb copy is limited to in-frame clones, with some not included. The sample records approximately 40,000 clones, approximately 90% being singletons. Sequencing was performed on CD4+ or CD8+ T cells sorted from blood, taken in a trial of the OX40 agonist ivuxolimab. Receptor source: an adult with an advanced solid tumor such as melanoma, head and neck, liver or kidney cancer. CDR3s include the opening cysteine and the closing phenylalanine or tryptophan. Fields, in order: CDR3 protein, CDR3 DNA, clone size, V gene, D gene, J gene. D genes are given only for firm matches. Rows give clone size only sometimes, using once, few, many, or a class for an expanded clone.

CASSLWAGTYEQYF,TGTGCCAGCAGCTTATGGGCAGGGACCTACGAGCAGTACTTC,.,TRBV7-2,.,TRBJ2-7
CASSEFVPDTQYF,TGTGCCAGCAGTGAATTTGTCCCAGATACGCAGTATTTT,.,TRBV25-1,.,TRBJ2-3
CASSLPYNEQFF,TGCGCCAGCAGCTTGCCTTACAATGAGCAGTTCTTC,.,TRBV5-1,.,TRBJ2-1
CASSLRGIYEQFF,TGTGCCAGCAGTTTAAGGGGAATCTATGAGCAGTTCTTC,.,TRBV28,.,TRBJ2-1
CASSPSGDSNQPQHF,TGTGCCAGCAGCCCTAGCGGAGATAGCAATCAGCCCCAGCATTTT,.,TRBV11-2,.,TRBJ1-5
CSVVRDSYEQYF,TGCAGCGTTGTCCGAGACTCCTACGAGCAGTACTTC,.,TRBV29-1,.,TRBJ2-7
CASSVAGTYEQYF,TGTGCCAGCAGCGTAGCGGGGACCTACGAGCAGTACTTC,once,TRBV9,.,TRBJ2-7
CASSHQGYYGYTF,TGTGCCAGCAGCCACCAGGGCTACTATGGCTACACCTTC,once,TRBV13,.,TRBJ1-2
CASSEGGTMYEQYF,TGCGCCAGCAGTGAAGGGGGCACCATGTACGAGCAGTACTTC,.,TRBV10-2,TRBD1,TRBJ2-7
CASSPWREQYF,TGTGCCAGCAGTCCTTGGCGCGAGCAGTACTTC,few,TRBV28,.,TRBJ2-7